Shown below are 28 T cell receptor beta chains from a single sample sequenced in a study of post-analysis software for immune sequencing data. Study observations and caveats: When patients were compared with controls, four to six TRBV segments were more frequent, TRBV5-6, TRBV5-1 and TRBV20-1 among them.

Presence of unique molecular identifiers characterized the TCR beta cDNA libraries. MiXCR, applied by TCRdb to the PCR reads, yields one record per CDR3 protein. This table has hundreds of thousands of distinct CDR3 sequences, 25% to 30% appearing once. No antigen has been assigned to these receptors. Sequencing used blood. The source of these receptors is a girl aged 5-17 years with multiple sclerosis.

This rearrangement joins TRBV7-2 to TRBJ2-1, with 8 nucleotides matching TRBD2. Matching the DNA end better, TRBJ2-7 makes the J call doubtful. CDR1 SGHTA and CDR2 FQGNSA come from the germline V gene. The CDR3 length is 16 residues. As DNA, the CDR3 is TGTGCCAGCAGCGGAGCGGCTAGCGGGCCCAACAATGAGCAGTACTTC. Its protein is CASSGAASGPNNEQYF.

The chain couples TRBV20-1 to TRBJ2-7, with D possibly matching TRBD2 (6 bases). From germline, CDR1 is DFQATT and CDR2 SNEGSKA (reference sequence). The CDR3 loop spans 13 amino acids. Trimming removed 1 base at V and 7 bases at J, with 14 bases between. CDR3: CSARVGEVGEQYF. CDR3 sequence (DNA): TGCAGTGCTAGAGTTGGGGAGGTGGGTGAGCAGTACTTC.

The chain is built from TRBV5-1 and TRBJ1-2, with a tentative D call TRBD1 (5 bases). The CDR3 contains 16 residues. Germline values: CDR1 SGHRS, CDR2 YFSETQ. Deletions cut 4 bases from V and 7 bases from J, with 23 bases between. The CDR3 nucleotides read TGCGCCAGCAGCCCATCATCGGTCGGGGGACGGTCTGGCTACACCTTC. It yields the protein CASSPSSVGGRSGYTF.

This rearrangement joins TRBV12-3 or TRBV12-4 to TRBJ2-5; D is uncertain. CDR3 size: 14 residues. The V gene lost 8 bases and the J gene lost 3 bases, with 16 bases spanning the gap. The CDR3 is CASGPTRPKETQYF. The CDR3 DNA follows: TGTGCCAGCGGGCCGACCCGACCAAAAGAGACCCAGTACTTC.

To note about this clonotype: This may be a read error: a much more frequent sequence differs by one nucleotide. This chain connects TRBV20-1 to TRBJ2-5; 8 nucleotides agree with TRBD1. The ends lost 7 bases at V and 5 bases at J; junction bases unmatched: 6. The CDR3 sequence is 12 residues long. Germline assignment: CDR1 DFQATT and CDR2 SNEGSKA (reference sequence). The CDR3 nucleotides read TGCAGTGTTGGACAGGGCCGTGAGACCCAGTACTTC. It is translated as CSVGQGRETQYF.

This chain connects TRBV5-1 to TRBJ2-2, with a possible D match to TRBD2 (5 bases). The germline CDR1 and CDR2 sequences are SGHRS and YFSETQ. Trimming left V 0 bases short and J 5 bases short, with 11 bases between. The CDR3 sequence is 15 residues long. The CDR3 here is CASSLATPGTGELFF. CDR3 nucleotides: TGCGCCAGCAGCTTGGCGACCCCGGGGACCGGGGAGCTGTTTTTT.

This clonotype was picked up many times. The rearrangement joins TRBV20-1 to TRBJ1-2; D unresolved. There are 10 residues in the CDR3. Germline V gene lookup returns CDR1 DFQATT and CDR2 SNEGSKA (reference sequence). Trimming removed 3 bases at V and 8 bases at J, with 7 bases between. The chain's CDR3 is CSASPGGYTF. The CDR3 DNA sequence: TGCAGTGCTAGCCCGGGCGGCTACACCTTC.

This clonotype was counted only a few times. The chain employs TRBV20-1 and TRBJ2-7, with D uncertain. Trimming removed 4 bases at V and 6 bases at J, with 19 bases between. In germline, CDR1 is DFQATT, CDR2 SNEGSKA (reference sequence). This CDR3 has 14 residues. CDR3 residues: CSATSTGGRTEQYF. In nucleotides, the CDR3 is TGCAGTGCTACCTCGACCGGTGGACGAACCGAGCAGTACTTC.

This clonotype appeared a few times. The gene calls are TRBV6-2 or TRBV6-3 and TRBJ2-7; 10 bases match TRBD2. Germline trimming cut 5 bases from V and 5 bases from J; bases unmatched to any gene: 6. The CDR3 loop spans 14 amino acids. The V gene's germline CDR1 is MNHEY and CDR2 SVGEGT. The CDR3 loop reads CASSLAGATHEQYF. CDR3 nucleotide sequence: TGTGCCAGCAGTCTAGCGGGAGCGACCCACGAGCAGTACTTC.

This chain joins TRBV11-2 and TRBJ2-7, with D unresolved. This CDR3 comprises 13 residues. Between the trimmed V and J ends, which lost 5 bases and 4 bases, there was a span of 12 bases. CDR1 and CDR2 (germline): SGHAT, FQNNGV. The CDR3 spells CASSRHVGYEQYF. In DNA form, the CDR3 reads TGTGCCAGCAGCCGACACGTGGGGTACGAGCAGTACTTC. The complete variable domain, with remaining parts taken from reference TRBV11-2 and TRBJ2-7, reads EAGVAQSPRYKIIEKRQSVAFWCNPISGHATLYWYQQILGQGPKLLIQFQNNGVVDDSQLPKDRFSAERLKGVDSTLKIQPAKLEDSAVYLCASSRHVGYEQYFGPGTRLTVT.

A few counts support this clonotype. J is TRBJ2-1 and V is TRBV5-1; 7 bases map to TRBD1. The trim removed 4 bases at V and 1 base at J, leaving 8 bases unmatched. This CDR3 is 16 amino acids long. CDR1 and CDR2 (germline): SGHRS, YFSETQ. This CDR3 reads CASSPRAQGSYNEQFF. In DNA, the CDR3 is TGCGCCAGCAGCCCGCGGGCACAGGGGTCCTACAATGAGCAGTTCTTC.

This chain uses TRBV20-1 with TRBJ2-6, with 9 bases that match TRBD2. Germline V gene lookup returns CDR1 DFQATT and CDR2 SNEGSKA (reference sequence). The CDR3 length is 15 residues. V shed 5 bases, J shed 3 bases, and the junction held 5 bases outside the gene matches. The CDR3 DNA reads as TGCAGTGCTCCCGGGACTAGCTTTGGGGCCAACGTCCTGACTTTC. Translating gives CSAPGTSFGANVLTF.

The gene calls are TRBV28 and TRBJ1-1; D call uncertain. There are 12 residues in the CDR3. V lost 4 bases to trimming and J lost 5 bases, with 8 bases between them. Per the germline V gene, CDR1 is MDHEN and CDR2 is SYDVKM. The CDR3 loop reads CASSSSGTEAFF. The CDR3 coding sequence is TGTGCCAGCAGTTCCTCAGGTACTGAAGCTTTCTTT.

This clonotype was recorded a few times. The chain has TRBV27 and TRBJ2-1; unclear D gene. Looked up from germline, CDR1 is MNHEY and CDR2 is SMNVEV (reference sequence). The V end lost 8 bases, the J end lost 5 bases, and 10 bases lay between the germline ends. The CDR3 consists of 12 residues. CDR3 DNA sequence: TGTGCCAGCTCTCAGACTCACAATGAGCAGTTCTTC. Translated: CASSQTHNEQFF.

The table lists this clonotype with a count of one. At one end the junction does not follow the germline gene, possibly because of a read error. This chain links TRBV14 with TRBJ2-7, with D possibly matching TRBD1 (6 bases). The CDR3 sequence is 15 residues long. The germline V gene encodes CDR1 SGHDN and CDR2 FVKESK. CDR3 sequence (DNA): TGTGCCAGCAGCCAAGATAAGGGCAGGGGCCACGAACAGTACTTC. This sequence encodes CASSQDKGRGHEQYF.

The chain recombines TRBV7-9 with TRBJ2-4, with 7 bases lining up with TRBD1. The CDR3 totals 16 residues. J gave up 1 base and V 2 bases, and 5 bases lay outside the gene matches. Germline-derived CDR1 and CDR2 are SEHNR and FQNEAQ (reference sequence). CDR3 protein: CASSLYPRGAKNIQYF. CDR3 sequence (DNA): TGTGCCAGCAGCTTATACCCCAGGGGGGCCAAAAACATTCAGTACTTC.

This clonotype was detected only a few times. The chain is built from TRBV2 and TRBJ1-5; 12 positions agree with TRBD1. The trim removed 6 bases at V and 3 bases at J, leaving 6 bases unmatched. The CDR3 covers 16 residues. Germline assignment: CDR1 SNHLY and CDR2 FYNNEI. The CDR3 DNA reads as TGTGCCAGCAGCCCAACGGGACAGGGGGCCAATCAGCCCCAGCATTTT. It yields the protein CASSPTGQGANQPQHF.

The J gene is TRBJ2-3, the V gene TRBV20-1; D perhaps matches TRBD1 (5 bases). The CDR3 length is 12 residues. Trimming removed 6 bases from V and 6 bases from J, with 13 bases in between. Per the germline V gene, CDR1 is DFQATT and CDR2 is SNEGSKA (reference sequence). The CDR3 region is CSAKDNPDTQYF. CDR3 DNA sequence: TGCAGTGCCAAGGACAACCCGGATACGCAGTATTTT.

This clonotype showed up just a few times. The chain links TRBV20-1 to TRBJ2-1, with 13 positions matching TRBD2. V trimming: 6 bases; J trimming: 7 bases; junction bases outside the gene matches: 9. There are 15 residues in the CDR3. Germline V gene sequence: CDR1 DFQATT, CDR2 SNEGSKA (reference sequence). For the CDR3, the DNA is TGCAGTGCCACTATTGGACTAGCGGGGGAAAATGAGCAGTTCTTC. Translated, it gives CSATIGLAGENEQFF.

The chain uses TRBV18 and TRBJ2-1, with 7 bases aligning to TRBD1. The CDR3 totals 16 residues. Germline V gene sequence: CDR1 KGHSH, CDR2 LQKENI. The junction had 6 bases not matched to a gene; V was cut back by 2 bases and J by 2 bases. CDR3 nucleotides: TGTGCCAGCTCACCAAGGGAAGGGGGCGCCTACAATGAGCAGTTCTTC. It encodes CASSPREGGAYNEQFF.

This clonotype was picked up many times. The chain links TRBV5-1 to TRBJ2-7; the match to TRBD1 covers 8 bases. V shed 4 bases, J shed 4 bases, and the junction held 7 bases outside the gene matches. In germline, CDR1 is SGHRS, CDR2 YFSETQ. This CDR3 has 14 residues. The CDR3 DNA follows: TGCGCCAGCAGCGGTCGTGGACAGGGTTACGAGCAGTACTTC. It is translated as CASSGRGQGYEQYF.

This clonotype was observed at least ten times. The rearrangement joins TRBV6-4 to TRBJ2-1; D is ambiguous. Germline CDR1 reads MRHNA; CDR2 reads SNTAGT. V dropped 3 bases and J dropped 0 bases, with 9 bases sitting between them. This CDR3 is 15 amino acids long. CDR3 amino acids: CASSDSASSYNEQFF. The CDR3 DNA reads TGTGCCAGCAGTGATTCAGCCAGCTCCTACAATGAGCAGTTCTTC.

This clonotype has a handful of counts. The CDR3 spells CASSLKAPKYQETQYF. The DNA of the CDR3 is TGTGCCAGCAGCTTAAAGGCACCGAAGTACCAAGAGACCCAGTACTTC. The V and J genes are TRBV7-2 and TRBJ2-5; D remains unclear. The V end lost 2 bases, the J end lost 0 bases, and 13 bases lay between the germline ends. CDR3 length: 16 amino acids. Per germline, CDR1 SGHTA and CDR2 FQGNSA.

Concerning this clonotype: A much larger clone lies one base from this, so it may be a read error. The chain joins TRBV5-6 to TRBJ2-5, with D perhaps assigned TRBD1 or TRBD2 (7 bases each). Germline CDR1 and CDR2: SGHDT and YYEEEE. This CDR3 spans 15 amino acids. V dropped 4 bases and J dropped 11 bases, with 24 bases sitting between them. CDR3 loop: CASSPQGRGSNEQYF. The CDR3 nucleotides are TGTGCCAGCAGCCCACAGGGGAGGGGGTCCAATGAGCAGTACTTC.

In its sample, this clonotype was seen once. The chain carries TRBV6-2 or TRBV6-3 and TRBJ1-5; tentative D call: TRBD1 (6 bases). V was pared by 2 bases and J by 1 base, with 12 bases between. The V gene's germline CDR1 is MNHEY and CDR2 SVGEGT. This CDR3 has 16 amino acids. In DNA, the CDR3 is TGTGCCAGCAGTTACCGGGCCACAGGGAGCAATCAGCCCCAGCATTTT. Translated, it gives CASSYRATGSNQPQHF.

This chain connects TRBV7-9 to TRBJ2-1; perhaps D is TRBD1 or TRBD2 (6 bases each). The DNA matches TRBJ2-7 better at its end, which makes the J call doubtful. The germline V gene encodes CDR1 SEHNR and CDR2 FQNEAQ (reference sequence). This CDR3 contains 17 residues. The CDR3 DNA is TGTGCCAGCAGCGGGCCGGGGGAAGGGGGAAATTACAATGAGCAGTACTTC. Translation: CASSGPGEGGNYNEQYF.

This clonotype was found a few times. The chain combines TRBV3-1 with TRBJ2-7; D unclear. The CDR3 spans 13 residues. Germline loops: CDR1 LGHDT, CDR2 YNNKEL (reference sequence). The germline V and J ends were trimmed by 6 bases and 3 bases, with 12 bases remaining between them. The CDR3 loop is CASSLFLGYEQYF. CDR3 nucleotides: TGTGCCAGCAGTCTTTTCTTGGGCTACGAGCAGTACTTC.

The chain recombines TRBV5-1 with TRBJ1-1; D is uncertain. Germline values: CDR1 SGHRS, CDR2 YFSETQ. Trimming removed 5 bases at V and 10 bases at J, with 12 bases between. The CDR3 is 11 amino acids. This CDR3 reads CASRVGRGAFF. The CDR3 region has the DNA TGCGCCAGCAGGGTCGGGCGTGGAGCTTTCTTT. Supplemented by reference TRBV5-1 and TRBJ1-1, the full variable domain reads KAGVTQTPRYLIKTRGQQVTLSCSPISGHRSVSWYQQTPGQGLQFLFEYFSETQRNKGNFPGRFSGRQFSNSRSEMNVSTLELGDSALYLCASRVGRGAFFGQGTRLTVV.